The rows below give T cell receptor beta chains drawn from one sample of a study of blood T cell repertoires in COVID-19. Sequenced by immunoSEQ multiplex PCR; TCRdb stores in-frame clones only, minus some. The profile shows some 71,000 clones, roughly 90% of them singletons. Sequencing input: peripheral blood. These receptors were taken from a man younger than 40 with acute or convalescent COVID-19. Both conserved end residues are part of each CDR3. The D gene is left open where the match is weak. The size entry is marked missing in some rows and otherwise reads once, few, many or a size class.

few	TRBV10-3	.	TRBJ1-6	CAISEGLGLNSPLHF	TGTGCCATCAGTGAGGGATTGGGGCTAAATTCACCCCTCCACTTT
.	TRBV9	TRBD1	TRBJ1-3	CASGDSSYSGNTIYF	TGTGCCTCAGGGGACAGCTCCTACTCTGGAAACACCATATATTTT
.	TRBV29-1	.	TRBJ2-2	CSIKRTSGELFF	TGCAGCATAAAAAGGACATCCGGGGAGCTGTTTTTT
.	TRBV2	TRBD1	TRBJ2-2	CASRNRGFGELFF	TGTGCCAGCAGGAACAGGGGATTCGGGGAGCTGTTTTTT
.	TRBV18	.	TRBJ2-5	CASSPNVGQGGETQYF	TGTGCCAGCTCACCTAACGTAGGACAAGGAGGGGAGACCCAGTACTTC
.	TRBV11-2	.	TRBJ1-1	CASSSVTGNTEAFF	TGTGCCAGCAGCTCGGTCACGGGGAACACTGAAGCTTTCTTT
.	TRBV5-1	.	TRBJ2-7	CASSLAQSDEQYF	TGCGCCAGCAGCTTGGCACAGTCTGACGAGCAGTACTTC
.	TRBV27	.	TRBJ2-5	CASSLKDRLKQGQETQYF	TGTGCCAGCAGTTTAAAAGACCGTTTGAAACAGGGCCAAGAGACCCAGTACTTC
.	TRBV18	.	TRBJ2-2	CASSPGANTGELFF	TGTGCCAGCTCACCCGGAGCGAACACCGGGGAGCTGTTTTTT
.	TRBV9	.	TRBJ2-1	CASTKGGRGYSEQFF	TGTGCCAGCACGAAAGGGGGAAGGGGCTACAGTGAGCAGTTCTTC
once	TRBV7-2	TRBD1	TRBJ2-7	CASSFGTGFSYEQYF	TGTGCCAGCAGCTTTGGGACAGGCTTCTCCTACGAGCAGTACTTC
once	TRBV12-1	.	TRBJ2-3	CASSNTGEDTQYF	TGTGCCAGCAGCAACACAGGGGAAGATACGCAGTATTTT
once	TRBV10-3	.	TRBJ2-5	CAISDPQGRETQYF	TGTGCCATCAGTGACCCTCAGGGGAGAGAGACCCAGTACTTC
.	TRBV19	.	TRBJ1-5	CASSIGGVQPQHF	TGTGCCAGTAGTATAGGGGGGGTTCAGCCCCAGCATTTT
.	TRBV7-9	.	TRBJ1-2	CASSSGGTRTGEGIGGYTF	TGTGCCAGCAGCTCCGGGGGGACCCGGACCGGAGAGGGGATAGGGGGCTACACCTTC
.	TRBV30	.	TRBJ1-3	CAWRDSGVLRNTIYF	TGTGCCTGGAGGGACTCGGGGGTGTTAAGAAACACCATATATTTT
.	TRBV7-9	.	TRBJ1-1	CASSLGGAEAFF	TGTGCCAGCAGCTTAGGGGGAGCCGAAGCTTTCTTT
.	TRBV5-1	TRBD1	TRBJ1-2	CASSSDRGLGYTF	TGCGCCAGCAGCTCTGACAGGGGTCTCGGCTACACCTTC
.	TRBV25-1	TRBD1	TRBJ1-3	CASSVAGGSGNTIYF	TGTGCCAGCAGTGTCGCAGGGGGCTCTGGAAACACCATATATTTT
.	TRBV9	TRBD1	TRBJ2-1	CASSVNRGRTAQSYNEQFF	TGTGCCAGCAGCGTAAACAGGGGTAGGACAGCTCAGTCCTACAATGAGCAGTTCTTC
.	TRBV19	.	TRBJ2-7	CASSIRRGSYEQYF	TGTGCCAGTAGTATCCGCAGGGGATCCTACGAGCAGTACTTC
once	TRBV3-1/TRBV3-2	TRBD1	TRBJ1-4	CASSQGRDRAETNEKLFF	TGTGCCAGCAGCCAAGGGCGGGACAGGGCTGAAACTAATGAAAAACTGTTTTTT
.	TRBV6-5	TRBD1	TRBJ2-5	CASSPQTGQETQYF	TGTGCCAGCAGTCCCCAGACAGGGCAAGAGACCCAGTACTTC
.	TRBV5-1	TRBD1	TRBJ1-3	CASSNQTGRGNTIYF	TGCGCCAGCAGCAACCAGACAGGGCGCGGAAACACCATATATTTT
.	TRBV2	.	TRBJ1-5	CATRFEGNQPQHF	TGTGCCACCCGGTTCGAGGGCAATCAGCCCCAGCATTTT
.	TRBV7-8	.	TRBJ2-3	CASSLGLQVTSTDTQYF	TGTGCCAGCAGCTTAGGGCTGCAGGTAACTAGCACAGATACGCAGTATTTT
.	TRBV3-1/TRBV3-2	.	TRBJ2-7	CASSRGRADHEQYF	TGTGCCAGCAGCCGGGGCAGGGCGGACCACGAGCAGTACTTC
.	TRBV4-1	TRBD1	TRBJ2-5	CASSQERQGQETQYF	TGCGCCAGCAGCCAAGAAAGACAGGGGCAGGAGACCCAGTACTTC
.	TRBV7-2	TRBD1	TRBJ2-1	CASSLNGQGEFF	TGTGCCAGCAGCCTAAATGGACAGGGGGAGTTCTTC
.	TRBV19	.	TRBJ2-7	CASSIDRGNWDEQYF	TGTGCCAGTAGTATAGATCGCGGGAATTGGGATGAGCAGTACTTC
.	TRBV6-5	TRBD1	TRBJ2-2	CASSFDRGGTGELFF	TGTGCCAGCAGTTTCGACAGGGGGGGGACCGGGGAGCTGTTTTTT
.	TRBV6-1	TRBD1	TRBJ2-1	CASSEAVKGQTNEGEQFF	TGTGCCAGCAGTGAAGCGGTTAAGGGACAGACTAACGAGGGTGAGCAGTTCTTC
.	TRBV30	.	TRBJ1-2	CAWSPQGGGYTF	TGTGCCTGGAGCCCCCAGGGAGGGGGCTACACCTTC
.	TRBV5-6	.	TRBJ2-3	CASRLWGVSTDTQYF	TGTGCCAGCAGACTGTGGGGGGTGAGCACAGATACGCAGTATTTT
.	TRBV6-1	TRBD1	TRBJ1-5	CASSEATGYGQPQHF	TGTGCCAGCAGTGAAGCGACAGGGTATGGTCAGCCCCAGCATTTT
once	TRBV9	TRBD2	TRBJ2-3	CASSGTGTSGGLGVTDTQYF	TGTGCCAGCAGTGGAACCGGGACTAGCGGGGGATTGGGGGTTACGGATACGCAGTATTTT
.	TRBV30	TRBD1	TRBJ1-1	CAWSVKRIQGTMNTEAFF	TGTGCCTGGAGTGTCAAGAGGATACAGGGGACCATGAACACTGAAGCTTTCTTT
once	TRBV7-9	TRBD1	TRBJ1-2	CASSSGTGILSNYGYTF	TGTGCCAGCAGCTCCGGGACAGGGATTCTTTCTAACTATGGCTACACCTTC